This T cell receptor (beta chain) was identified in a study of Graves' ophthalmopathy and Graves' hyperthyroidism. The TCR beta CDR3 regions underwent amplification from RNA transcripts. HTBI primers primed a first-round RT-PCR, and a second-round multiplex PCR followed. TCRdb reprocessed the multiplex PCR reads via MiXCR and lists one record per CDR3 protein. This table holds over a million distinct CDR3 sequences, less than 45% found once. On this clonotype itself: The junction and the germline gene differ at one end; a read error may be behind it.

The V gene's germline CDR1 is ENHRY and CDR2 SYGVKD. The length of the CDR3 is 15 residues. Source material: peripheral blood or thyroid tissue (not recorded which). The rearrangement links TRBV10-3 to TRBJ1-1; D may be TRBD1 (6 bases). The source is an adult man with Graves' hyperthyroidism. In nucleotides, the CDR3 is TGTGCCAGCAGTTACGGCATGGTGGGGGCTGCTGAAGCTTTCTTT. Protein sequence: CASSYGMVGAAEAFF.